This T cell receptor beta chain was sequenced for a study of cytomegalovirus exposure and HLA in healthy donors. The protocol was immunoSEQ multiplex PCR, while the TCRdb copy is restricted to in-frame clones and leaves out a portion. Among tens of thousands of clones listed, just under 95% were seen once. The V end was cut by 1 base, the J end by 1 base, with 20 bases between. The CDR3 runs 20 residues. CDR1 is SGHTA, CDR2 FQGTGA, per germline. Source material: PBMCs. V and J are TRBV7-3 and TRBJ2-6; a weak D match, TRBD2 (6 bases). The TCR was taken from a woman between 18 and 30 years old in good health and CMV-seropositive. CDR3 sequence reads: CASSLRRVGDWGSGANVLTF. The CDR3 DNA is TGTGCCAGCAGCTTAAGACGTGTCGGGGACTGGGGTTCTGGGGCCAACGTCCTGACTTTC.